Following are 20 T cell receptor beta chains from one sample sequenced in a study of CD8 T cells in Susac syndrome. RNA totalling roughly 0.5 to 1 ug underwent reverse transcription with random hexamers. Via MiXCR, TCRdb re-called the immunoSEQ multiplex PCR reads, giving one row per CDR3 protein. The table records 200,000 or so distinct CDR3 sequences, 90% to 95% of them present only once. Material for sequencing was CD4+ T cells from PBMCs. These receptors came from a human donor with multiple sclerosis.

The J gene is TRBJ2-3, the V gene TRBV29-1; 10 bases map to TRBD2. This CDR3 is built from 16 residues. Germline lookup yields CDR1 SQVTM and CDR2 ANQGSEA. The trim removed 6 bases at V and 5 bases at J, leaving 14 bases unmatched. The DNA of the CDR3 is TGCAGCGTCCCCGTGGAAAGCGGGAGGGCCGAAGATACGCAGTATTTT. Its translation: CSVPVESGRAEDTQYF.

The chain carries TRBV6-6 and TRBJ1-1; D remains unclear. This CDR3 has 14 amino acids. Trimming pared 4 bases from V and 1 base from J, leaving 10 bases between. Germline V gene sequence: CDR1 MNHNY, CDR2 SVGAGI (reference sequence). CDR3 protein: CASSFAETNTEAFF. The CDR3 nucleotides are TGTGCCAGCAGTTTCGCAGAGACGAACACTGAAGCTTTCTTT.

CDR3 in amino acids: CASNPGLGIEDTQYF. As DNA, the CDR3 is TGTGCCAGCAACCCGGGACTAGGGATCGAAGATACGCAGTATTTT. J is TRBJ2-3 and V is TRBV7-9; 8 nucleotides align to TRBD2. Germline V gene sequence: CDR1 SEHNR, CDR2 FQNEAQ (reference sequence). The V gene end was trimmed by 7 bases and the J gene end by 5 bases; junction bases not matched to a gene: 11. This CDR3 contains 15 residues.

This clonotype has a single count. The chain is built from TRBV30 and TRBJ2-3; TRBD2 agrees at 7 bases. Germline CDR1 GTSNPN, CDR2 SVGIG (reference sequence). This CDR3 region has 14 residues. V lost 5 bases to trimming and J lost 5 bases; unmatched junction nucleotides: 10. For the CDR3, the DNA is TGTGCCTGGGAATCGTGGGGGAGGGGAGATACGCAGTATTTT. Translated: CAWESWGRGDTQYF.

The chain is built from TRBV14 and TRBJ1-2; the D is unclear. CDR3 length equals 14 residues. CDR1 is SGHDN, CDR2 FVKESK, per germline. The V end was cut by 0 bases, the J end by 4 bases, with 9 bases between. Written as DNA, the CDR3 is TGTGCCAGCAGCCAAGAAACGTCAGGCTATGGCTACACCTTC. It specifies CASSQETSGYGYTF.

The chain combines TRBV29-1 with TRBJ2-7; TRBD1 matches at 7 bases. V shed 6 bases and J 7 bases; nucleotides not matched to a gene: 6. The CDR3 extends over 11 amino acids. CDR1 and CDR2 from the germline V gene are SQVTM and ANQGSEA. CDR3 region: CSVTQGWEQYF. The DNA of the CDR3 is TGCAGCGTGACACAGGGGTGGGAGCAGTACTTC.

The table lists this clonotype with a count of one. The chain links TRBV12-3 or TRBV12-4 to TRBJ1-6, with 7 bases fitting TRBD1. V gave up 5 bases and J gave up 8 bases; unmatched junction bases: 3. The CDR3 totals 13 residues. The CDR3 nucleotides read TGTGCCAGCAGTCGCACAGGGGATTCACCCCTCCACTTT. Translating it yields CASSRTGDSPLHF.

J is TRBJ2-4 and V is TRBV2; 10 bases agree with TRBD1. The V gene end was trimmed by 6 bases and the J gene end by 8 bases; junction bases not matched to a gene: 7. CDR3 length equals 14 residues. CDR1 and CDR2 (germline): SNHLY, FYNNEI. CDR3 in DNA: TGTGCCAGCAGGCCGGGACAGGGGTACGACATTCAGTACTTC. Protein sequence: CASRPGQGYDIQYF.

This rearrangement joins TRBV24-1 to TRBJ1-3, with D maybe TRBD1 (5 bases). Deletions cut 4 bases from V and 6 bases from J, with 15 bases between. The CDR3 extends over 15 amino acids. The germline gives CDR1 KGHDR, CDR2 SFDVKD. The CDR3, as DNA: TGTGCCACCAGTGACTCCAGGGTAACAGAAAACACCATATATTTT. Protein sequence: CATSDSRVTENTIYF.

The rearrangement joins TRBV20-1 to TRBJ2-5; 9 bases match TRBD2. The CDR3 runs to 16 residues. Germline lookup yields CDR1 DFQATT and CDR2 SNEGSKA (reference sequence). The ends lost 3 bases at V and 5 bases at J; junction bases unmatched: 13. DNA of the CDR3: TGCAGTGCTAGCGCCCTAGCGGGAAGAGGGTGGGAGACCCAGTACTTC. Protein: CSASALAGRGWETQYF.

The chain is built from TRBV5-1 and TRBJ2-5, with TRBD1 matching over 7 bases. Germline V gives CDR1 SGHRS, CDR2 YFSETQ. The trim removed 1 base at V and 5 bases at J, leaving 11 bases unmatched. This CDR3 has 16 amino acids. This chain's CDR3 is CASSLYVTGVGETQYF. The DNA for the CDR3 is TGCGCCAGCAGCTTGTATGTTACAGGGGTCGGGGAGACCCAGTACTTC.

Here the CDR3 reads CAWSVGLAILETQYF. As DNA, the CDR3 is TGTGCCTGGAGTGTCGGTCTAGCGATTTTAGAGACCCAGTACTTC. The rearrangement uses TRBV30 and TRBJ2-5; D is perhaps TRBD2 (6 bases). CDR1 and CDR2 from the germline V gene are GTSNPN and SVGIG (reference sequence). CDR3 length: 15 residues. Trimming stripped 0 bases from V and 4 bases from J, with 15 bases between. Combining the CDR3 with reference TRBV30 and TRBJ2-5 gives the whole variable domain SQTIHQWPATLVQPVGSPLSLECTVEGTSNPNLYWYRQAAGRGLQLLFYSVGIGQISSEVPQNLSASRPQDRQFILSSKKLLLSDSGFYLCAWSVGLAILETQYFGPGTRLLVL.

The rearrangement uses TRBV7-9 and TRBJ1-5, with D hard to call. The CDR3 covers 14 residues. Deletions cut 5 bases from V and 2 bases from J, with 10 bases between. Germline-derived CDR1 and CDR2 are SEHNR and FQNEAQ (reference sequence). This CDR3 reads CASSRSVGNQPQHF. The CDR3 DNA follows: TGTGCCAGCAGCCGGAGTGTAGGCAATCAGCCCCAGCATTTT.

This chain uses TRBV29-1 with TRBJ1-2; no reliable D call. Germline V gene data show CDR1 as SQVTM and CDR2 as ANQGSEA. V lost 6 bases, J lost 5 bases, and 16 bases lay in between. This CDR3 is built from 13 residues. In nucleotides, the CDR3 is TGCAGCGTCCGACCCCTCCGCTGGTATGGCTACACCTTC. Protein sequence: CSVRPLRWYGYTF. Supplemented by reference TRBV29-1 and TRBJ1-2, the full variable domain reads SAVISQKPSRDICQRGTSLTIQCQVDSQVTMMFWYRQQPGQSLTLIATANQGSEATYESGFVIDKFPISRPNLTFSTLTVSNMSPEDSSIYLCSVRPLRWYGYTFGSGTRLTVV.

This chain joins TRBV3-1 and TRBJ2-7; unclear D gene. Germline-derived CDR1 and CDR2 are LGHDT and YNNKEL (reference sequence). The V and J ends lost 7 bases and 2 bases respectively, with 15 bases between them. CDR3 size: 14 residues. CDR3 bases: TGTGCCAGCACACCGAGGTTCCCACCCTACGAGCAGTACTTC. It translates to CASTPRFPPYEQYF.

J is TRBJ1-5 and V is TRBV15; tentatively, D is TRBD1 (5 bases). The CDR3 consists of 17 residues. The V end lost 6 bases, the J end lost 6 bases, and 24 bases lay between the germline ends. The V gene's germline CDR1 is LNHNV and CDR2 YYDKDF (reference sequence). This CDR3 reads CATRMSERWQGAQPQHF. In nucleotides, the CDR3 is TGTGCCACCAGAATGAGCGAGAGGTGGCAGGGAGCTCAGCCCCAGCATTTT.

The chain recombines TRBV12-3 or TRBV12-4 with TRBJ2-2; D unclear. This CDR3 spans 14 amino acids. V lost 2 bases, J lost 3 bases, and 7 bases lay in between. The CDR3 DNA follows: TGTGCCAGCAGTTTAAGGGAATACACCGGGGAGCTGTTTTTT. Protein: CASSLREYTGELFF.

The chain links TRBV12-3 or TRBV12-4 to TRBJ1-2, with a weak D call TRBD1 (6 bases). The V end lost 6 bases, the J end lost 2 bases, and 31 bases lay between the germline ends. The CDR3 sequence is 20 residues long. CDR3 amino acids: CASSRLGDIGTPGRNYGYTF. The CDR3 DNA reads TGTGCCAGCAGCCGATTGGGGGATATCGGGACACCCGGGCGGAACTATGGCTACACCTTC.

V gene TRBV30 combines with J gene TRBJ1-1; the D gene is possibly TRBD1 (5 bases). Deletions cut 4 bases from V and 1 base from J, with 10 bases between. The length of the CDR3 is 13 residues. Germline-derived CDR1 and CDR2 are GTSNPN and SVGIG (reference sequence). The CDR3 coding sequence is TGTGCCTGGAAAAGGGGTGGGAACACTGAAGCTTTCTTT. It translates to CAWKRGGNTEAFF. Full variable domain (rest looked up from reference TRBV30 and TRBJ1-1): SQTIHQWPATLVQPVGSPLSLECTVEGTSNPNLYWYRQAAGRGLQLLFYSVGIGQISSEVPQNLSASRPQDRQFILSSKKLLLSDSGFYLCAWKRGGNTEAFFGQGTRLTVV.

The chain joins TRBV4-1 to TRBJ1-6; D not certain. Germline loops: CDR1 MGHRA, CDR2 YSYEKL. This CDR3 has 17 residues. The germline V and J ends were trimmed by 0 bases and 6 bases, with 15 bases remaining between them. The CDR3 nucleotides are TGCGCCAGCAGCCAAGAGCCGGGAGCTTCGGCTAATTCACCCCTCCACTTT. Its protein product is CASSQEPGASANSPLHF.